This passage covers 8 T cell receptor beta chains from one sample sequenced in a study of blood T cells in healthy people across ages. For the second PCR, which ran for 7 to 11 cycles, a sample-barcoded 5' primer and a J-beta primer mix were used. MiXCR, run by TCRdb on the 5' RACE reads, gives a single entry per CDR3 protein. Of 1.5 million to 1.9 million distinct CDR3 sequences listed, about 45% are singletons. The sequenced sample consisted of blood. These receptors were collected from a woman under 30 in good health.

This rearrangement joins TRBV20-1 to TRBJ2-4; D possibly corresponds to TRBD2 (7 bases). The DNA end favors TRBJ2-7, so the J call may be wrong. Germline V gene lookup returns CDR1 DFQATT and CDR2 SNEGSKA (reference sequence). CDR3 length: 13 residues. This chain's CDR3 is CSARDMGGLEQYF. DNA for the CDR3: TGCAGTGCTAGAGATATGGGGGGGCTCGAGCAGTACTTC.

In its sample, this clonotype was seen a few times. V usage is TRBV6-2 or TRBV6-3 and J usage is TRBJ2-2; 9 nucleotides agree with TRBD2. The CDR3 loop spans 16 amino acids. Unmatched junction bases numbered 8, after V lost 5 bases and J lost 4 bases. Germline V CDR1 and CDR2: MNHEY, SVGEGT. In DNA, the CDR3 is TGTGCCAGCAGTACCCGACTAGCGGATTTCACCGGGGAGCTGTTTTTT. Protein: CASSTRLADFTGELFF.

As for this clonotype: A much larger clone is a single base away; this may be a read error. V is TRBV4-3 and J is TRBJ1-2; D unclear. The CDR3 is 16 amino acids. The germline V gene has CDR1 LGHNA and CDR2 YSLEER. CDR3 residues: CVSSQDRGGGPYGYTF. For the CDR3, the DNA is TGCGTCAGCAGCCAAGATCGTGGTGGCGGACCCTATGGCTACACCTTC.

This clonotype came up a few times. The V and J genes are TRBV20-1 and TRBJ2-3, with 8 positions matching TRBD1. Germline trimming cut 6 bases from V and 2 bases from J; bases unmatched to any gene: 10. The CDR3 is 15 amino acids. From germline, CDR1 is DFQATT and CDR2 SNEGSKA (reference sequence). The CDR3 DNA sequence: TGCAGTGCAAATGCCGGGACAGGAAACACAGATACGCAGTATTTT. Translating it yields CSANAGTGNTDTQYF.

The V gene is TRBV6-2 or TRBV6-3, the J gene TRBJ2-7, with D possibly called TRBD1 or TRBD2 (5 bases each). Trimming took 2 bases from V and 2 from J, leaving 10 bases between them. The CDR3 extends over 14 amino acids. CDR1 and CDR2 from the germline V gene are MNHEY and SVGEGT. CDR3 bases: TGTGCCAGCAGTTACATCGGGGCCACCTACGAGCAGTACTTC. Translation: CASSYIGATYEQYF.

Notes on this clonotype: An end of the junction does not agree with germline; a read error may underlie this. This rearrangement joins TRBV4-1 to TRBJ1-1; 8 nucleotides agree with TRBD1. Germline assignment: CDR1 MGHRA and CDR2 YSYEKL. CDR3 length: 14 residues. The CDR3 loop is CAGSQDRVWAEAFF. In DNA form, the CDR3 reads TGCGCCGGCAGCCAGGACAGGGTTTGGGCTGAAGCTTTCTTT.

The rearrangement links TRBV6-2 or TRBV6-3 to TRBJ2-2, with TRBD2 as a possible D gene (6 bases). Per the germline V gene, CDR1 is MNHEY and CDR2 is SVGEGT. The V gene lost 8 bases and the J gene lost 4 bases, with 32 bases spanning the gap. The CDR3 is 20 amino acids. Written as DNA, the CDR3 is TGTGCCAGCTCCGGAGCGGGCCCAGCGGCGAGTAGTCTGGGCACCGGGGAGCTGTTTTTT. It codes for CASSGAGPAASSLGTGELFF.

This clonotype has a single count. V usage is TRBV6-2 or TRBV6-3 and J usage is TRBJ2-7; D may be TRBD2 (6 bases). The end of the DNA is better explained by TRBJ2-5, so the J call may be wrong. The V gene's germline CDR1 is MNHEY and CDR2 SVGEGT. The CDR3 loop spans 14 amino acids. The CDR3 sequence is CASSLLAGSETQYF. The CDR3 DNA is TGTGCCAGCAGCCTGCTCGCGGGGAGTGAGACCCAGTACTTC.